This is a list of T cell receptor beta chains from one sample in a study of blood T cell repertoires in COVID-19. Sequenced by immunoSEQ multiplex PCR; TCRdb stores in-frame clones only, minus some. The profile shows a few hundred thousand clones, approximately 85% of them singletons. Sequencing input: peripheral blood. The receptors here all came from a human donor in a cohort sampled during active COVID-19. The CDR3 runs from the conserved cysteine through the conserved F or W. Expanded clones get a size class; other rows say once, few or many, or leave the size out.

v_call	cdr3_length	clone_size	cdr3_aa
TRBV7-8	19	NA	CASSLRGRAGQGPSNEQYF
TRBV10-2	19	NA	CASSEWRGNNQYSGNTIYF
TRBV5-5	13	once	CASSLATGTEAFF
TRBV11-2	11	NA	CASSFSTEAFF
TRBV14	15	NA	CASSQDPALVYGYTF
TRBV7-3	15	NA	CASSLDRDGDTEAFF
TRBV14	14	once	CASSQDPAFYEQYF
TRBV11-2	13	NA	CASSPNRDTEAFF
TRBV15	14	NA	CATSRVTANQPQHF
TRBV29-1	16	NA	CSVVGQGVSRSGELFF
TRBV19	14	NA	CASTRLAGSSEQYF
TRBV3-1/TRBV3-2	14	NA	CASSQARQNTEAFF
TRBV7-8	13	NA	CASSSEWATEAFF
TRBV6-4	14	NA	CASSERGATDTQYF
TRBV24-1	16	NA	CATSETGQRLWGTQYF
TRBV4-2	14	NA	CASSQESVSYEQYF
TRBV28	14	NA	CASSLVQAGYEQYF
TRBV6-6	14	once	CASSALTRGTEAFF
TRBV5-5	15	NA	CASSIRGANTGELFF
TRBV3-1/TRBV3-2	17	few	CASSQEFRGLTYYGYTF